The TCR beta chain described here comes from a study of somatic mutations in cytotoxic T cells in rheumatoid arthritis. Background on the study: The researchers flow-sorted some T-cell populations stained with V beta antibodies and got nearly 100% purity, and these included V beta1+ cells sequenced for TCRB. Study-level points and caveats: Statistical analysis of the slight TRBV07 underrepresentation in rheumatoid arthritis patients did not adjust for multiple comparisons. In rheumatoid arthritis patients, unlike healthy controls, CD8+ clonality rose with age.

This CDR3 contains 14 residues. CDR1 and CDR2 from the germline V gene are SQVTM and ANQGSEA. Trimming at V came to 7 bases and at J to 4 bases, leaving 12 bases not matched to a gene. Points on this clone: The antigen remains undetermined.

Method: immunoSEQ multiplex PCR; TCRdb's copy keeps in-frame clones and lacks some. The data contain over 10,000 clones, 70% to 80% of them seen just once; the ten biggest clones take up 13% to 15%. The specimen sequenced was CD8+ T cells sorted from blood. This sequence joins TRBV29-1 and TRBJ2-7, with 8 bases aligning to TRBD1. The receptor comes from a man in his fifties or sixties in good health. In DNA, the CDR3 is TGCAGCGCTTCTAGGACAGGGAGGTTTTACGAGCAGTACTTC. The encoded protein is CSASRTGRFYEQYF.